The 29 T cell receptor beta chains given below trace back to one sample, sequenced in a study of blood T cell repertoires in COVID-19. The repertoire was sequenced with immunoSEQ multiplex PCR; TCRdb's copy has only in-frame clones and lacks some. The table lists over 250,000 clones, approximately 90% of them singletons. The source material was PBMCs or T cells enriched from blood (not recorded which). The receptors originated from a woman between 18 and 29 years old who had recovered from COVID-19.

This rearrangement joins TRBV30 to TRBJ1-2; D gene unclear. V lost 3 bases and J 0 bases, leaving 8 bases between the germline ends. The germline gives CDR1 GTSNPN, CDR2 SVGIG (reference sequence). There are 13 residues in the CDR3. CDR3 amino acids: CAWSRQPNYGYTF. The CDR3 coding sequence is TGTGCCTGGAGCAGGCAACCTAACTATGGCTACACCTTC.

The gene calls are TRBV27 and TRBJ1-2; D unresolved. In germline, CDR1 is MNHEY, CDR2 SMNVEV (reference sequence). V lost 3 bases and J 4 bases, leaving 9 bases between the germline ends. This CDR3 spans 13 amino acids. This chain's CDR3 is CASSFGGSYGYTF. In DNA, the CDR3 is TGTGCCAGCAGTTTCGGCGGTAGCTATGGCTACACCTTC.

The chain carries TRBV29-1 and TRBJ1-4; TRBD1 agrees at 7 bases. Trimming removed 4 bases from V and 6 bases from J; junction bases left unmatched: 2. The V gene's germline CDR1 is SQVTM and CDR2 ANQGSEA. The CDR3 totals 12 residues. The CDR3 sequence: CSVVRGDEKLFF. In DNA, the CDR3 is TGCAGCGTTGTCAGGGGGGATGAAAAACTGTTTTTT.

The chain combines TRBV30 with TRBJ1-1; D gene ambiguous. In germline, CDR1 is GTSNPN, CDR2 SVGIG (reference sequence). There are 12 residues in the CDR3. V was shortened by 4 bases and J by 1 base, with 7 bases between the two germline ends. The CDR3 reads CAWMPGNTEAFF. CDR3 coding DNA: TGTGCCTGGATGCCGGGGAACACTGAAGCTTTCTTT.

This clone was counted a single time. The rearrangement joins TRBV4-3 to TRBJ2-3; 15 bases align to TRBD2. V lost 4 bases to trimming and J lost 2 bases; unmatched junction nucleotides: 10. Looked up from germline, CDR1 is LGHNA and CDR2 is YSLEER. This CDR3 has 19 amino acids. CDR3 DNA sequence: TGCGCCAGCAGCCCCGGACTAGCGGGAGGGCCCTTGGACACAGATACGCAGTATTTT. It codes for CASSPGLAGGPLDTDTQYF.

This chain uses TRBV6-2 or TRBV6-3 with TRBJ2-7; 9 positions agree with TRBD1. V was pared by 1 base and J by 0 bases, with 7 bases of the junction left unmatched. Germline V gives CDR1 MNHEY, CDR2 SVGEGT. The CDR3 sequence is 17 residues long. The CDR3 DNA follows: TGTGCCAGCAGTTACTATTCCACAGGGGGCCTCTCCTACGAGCAGTACTTC. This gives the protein CASSYYSTGGLSYEQYF.

The CDR3 DNA sequence: TGTGCCAGCAGTTCCGCCCCAGGGACAGGGGTCTATAGCAATCAGCCCCAGCATTTT. Translation gives CASSSAPGTGVYSNQPQHF. The rearrangement uses TRBV27 and TRBJ1-5; 10 bases align to TRBD1. Germline V lookup: CDR1 MNHEY, CDR2 SMNVEV (reference sequence). The CDR3 length is 19 residues. Trimming took 4 bases from V and 0 from J; bases not matched to a gene: 12.

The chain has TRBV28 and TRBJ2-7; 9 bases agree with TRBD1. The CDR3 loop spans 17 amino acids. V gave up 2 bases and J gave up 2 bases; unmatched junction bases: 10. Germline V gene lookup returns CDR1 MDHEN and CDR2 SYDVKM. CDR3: CASSLIGRDRGTYEQYF. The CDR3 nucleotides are TGTGCCAGCAGTTTAATTGGTCGAGACAGGGGGACCTACGAGCAGTACTTC.

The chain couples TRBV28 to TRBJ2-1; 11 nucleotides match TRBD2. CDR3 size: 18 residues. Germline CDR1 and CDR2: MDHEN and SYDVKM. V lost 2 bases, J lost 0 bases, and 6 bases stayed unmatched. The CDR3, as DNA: TGTGCCAGCAGTTTACTCCGACTAGCGGGGAGCTCCTACAATGAGCAGTTCTTC. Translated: CASSLLRLAGSSYNEQFF.

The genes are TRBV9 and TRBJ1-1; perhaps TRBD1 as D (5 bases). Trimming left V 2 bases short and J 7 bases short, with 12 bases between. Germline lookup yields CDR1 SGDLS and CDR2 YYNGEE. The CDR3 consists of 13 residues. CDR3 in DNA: TGTGCCAGCAGCGTTAGACAGCAGAGTGAAGCTTTCTTT. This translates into CASSVRQQSEAFF.

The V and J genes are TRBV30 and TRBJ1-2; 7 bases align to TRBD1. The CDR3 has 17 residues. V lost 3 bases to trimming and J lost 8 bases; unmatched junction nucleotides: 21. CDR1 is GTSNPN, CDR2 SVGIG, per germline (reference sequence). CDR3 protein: CAWSSSYPKGQMGGYTF. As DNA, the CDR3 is TGTGCCTGGAGCTCCTCTTACCCCAAGGGACAGATGGGGGGCTACACCTTC.

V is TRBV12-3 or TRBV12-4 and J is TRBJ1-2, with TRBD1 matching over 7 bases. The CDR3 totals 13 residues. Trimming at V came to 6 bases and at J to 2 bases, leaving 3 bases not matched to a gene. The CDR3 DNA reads TGTGCCAGCAGGATGACAGGGAACTATGGCTACACCTTC. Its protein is CASRMTGNYGYTF.

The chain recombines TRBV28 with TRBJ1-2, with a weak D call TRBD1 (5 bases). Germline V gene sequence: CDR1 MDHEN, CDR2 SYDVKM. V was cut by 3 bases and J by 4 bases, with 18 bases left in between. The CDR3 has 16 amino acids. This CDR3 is CASSFTPGREGYGYTF. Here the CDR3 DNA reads TGTGCCAGCAGTTTCACCCCAGGGAGGGAGGGCTATGGCTACACCTTC.

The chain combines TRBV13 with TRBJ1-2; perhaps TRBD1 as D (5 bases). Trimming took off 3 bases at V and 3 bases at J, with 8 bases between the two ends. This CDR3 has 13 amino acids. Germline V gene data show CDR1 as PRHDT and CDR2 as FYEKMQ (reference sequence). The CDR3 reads CASSLGLDYGYTF. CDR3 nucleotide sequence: TGTGCCAGCAGCTTGGGACTGGACTATGGCTACACCTTC.

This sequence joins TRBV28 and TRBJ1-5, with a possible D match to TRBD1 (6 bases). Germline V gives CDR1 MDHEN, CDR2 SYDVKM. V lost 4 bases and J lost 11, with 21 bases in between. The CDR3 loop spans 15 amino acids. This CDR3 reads CASSSPILQGISQHF. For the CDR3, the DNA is TGTGCCAGCAGTTCCCCGATCCTCCAGGGGATCTCCCAGCATTTT.

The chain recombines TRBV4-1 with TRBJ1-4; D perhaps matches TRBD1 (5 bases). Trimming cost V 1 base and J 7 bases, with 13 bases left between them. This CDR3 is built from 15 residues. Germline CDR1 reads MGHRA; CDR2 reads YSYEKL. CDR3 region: CASSQVDGRGEKLFF. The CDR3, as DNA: TGCGCCAGCAGCCAAGTAGACGGAAGGGGTGAAAAACTGTTTTTT.

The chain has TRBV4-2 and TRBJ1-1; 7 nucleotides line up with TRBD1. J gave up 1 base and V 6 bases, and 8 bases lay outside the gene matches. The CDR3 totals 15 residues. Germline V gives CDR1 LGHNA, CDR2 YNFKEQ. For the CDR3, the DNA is TGTGCCAGCAGACGAAGGACAGGATCGAACACTGAAGCTTTCTTT. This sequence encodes CASRRRTGSNTEAFF.

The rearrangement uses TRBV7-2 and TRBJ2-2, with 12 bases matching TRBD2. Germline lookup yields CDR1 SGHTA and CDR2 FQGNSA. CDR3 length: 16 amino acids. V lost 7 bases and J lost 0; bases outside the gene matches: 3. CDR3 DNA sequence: TGTGCCAGCAAACTAGCGGGAGGTGCGAACACCGGGGAGCTGTTTTTT. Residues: CASKLAGGANTGELFF.

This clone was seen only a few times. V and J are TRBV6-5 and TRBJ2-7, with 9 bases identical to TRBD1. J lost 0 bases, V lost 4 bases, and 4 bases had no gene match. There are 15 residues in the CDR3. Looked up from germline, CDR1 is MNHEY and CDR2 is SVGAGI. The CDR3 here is CASSSGTGSSYEQYF. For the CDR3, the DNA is TGTGCCAGCAGTTCCGGGACAGGGAGCTCCTACGAGCAGTACTTC.

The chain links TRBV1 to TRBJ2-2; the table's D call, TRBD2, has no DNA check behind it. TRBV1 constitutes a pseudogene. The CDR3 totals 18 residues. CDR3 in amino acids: CTSSQGLGLATNTGELFF. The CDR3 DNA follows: TGCACCAGCAGCCAAGGGCTAGGACTAGCGACGAACACCGGGGAGCTGTTTTTT.

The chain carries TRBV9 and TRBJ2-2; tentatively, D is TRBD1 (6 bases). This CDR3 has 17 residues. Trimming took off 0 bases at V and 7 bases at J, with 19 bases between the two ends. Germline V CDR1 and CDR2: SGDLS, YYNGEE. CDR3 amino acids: CASSVVSGIGGNGELFF. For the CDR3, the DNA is TGTGCCAGCAGCGTAGTTAGTGGGATAGGGGGAAACGGGGAGCTGTTTTTT.

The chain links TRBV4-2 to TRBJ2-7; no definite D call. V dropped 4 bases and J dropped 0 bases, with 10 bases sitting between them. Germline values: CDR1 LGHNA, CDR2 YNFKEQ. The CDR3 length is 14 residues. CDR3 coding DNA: TGTGCCAGCAGCCGAGAAGAGAGCTCCTACGAGCAGTACTTC. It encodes CASSREESSYEQYF.

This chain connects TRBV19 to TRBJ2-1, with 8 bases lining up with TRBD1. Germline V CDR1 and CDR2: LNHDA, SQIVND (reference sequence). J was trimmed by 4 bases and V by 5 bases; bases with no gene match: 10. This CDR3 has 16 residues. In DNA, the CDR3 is TGTGCCAGTAGTCCGACCGACAGGGGTCGTTACAATGAGCAGTTCTTC. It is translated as CASSPTDRGRYNEQFF.

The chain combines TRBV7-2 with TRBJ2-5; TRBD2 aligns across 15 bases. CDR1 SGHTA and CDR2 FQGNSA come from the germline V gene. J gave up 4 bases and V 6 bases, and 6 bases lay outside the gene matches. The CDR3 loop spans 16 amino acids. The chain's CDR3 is CASSSGTSGGRETQYF. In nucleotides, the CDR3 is TGTGCCAGCAGTTCCGGGACTAGCGGGGGGCGAGAGACCCAGTACTTC.

CDR3 DNA: TGTGCCAGCAGCTTAGGTGTTCGAGACCCTAGCTACGAGCAGTACTTC. Its translation is CASSLGVRDPSYEQYF. This sequence joins TRBV7-2 and TRBJ2-7, with D uncertain. Per germline, CDR1 SGHTA and CDR2 FQGNSA. Trimming took 1 base from V and 3 from J, leaving 16 bases between them. This CDR3 is 16 amino acids long.

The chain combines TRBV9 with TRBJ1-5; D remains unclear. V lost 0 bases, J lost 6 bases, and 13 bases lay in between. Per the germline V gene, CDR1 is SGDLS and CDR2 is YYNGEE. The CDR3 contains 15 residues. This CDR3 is CASSVAGRSGQPQHF. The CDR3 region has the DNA TGTGCCAGCAGCGTAGCCGGTCGGTCAGGTCAGCCCCAGCATTTT.

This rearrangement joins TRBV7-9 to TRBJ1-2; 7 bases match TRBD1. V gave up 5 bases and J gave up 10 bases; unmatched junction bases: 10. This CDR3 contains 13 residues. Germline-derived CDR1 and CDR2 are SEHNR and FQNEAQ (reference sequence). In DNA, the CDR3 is TGTGCCAGCAGCCTAGACAGGGTTCCGTTCTACACCTTC. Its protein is CASSLDRVPFYTF.

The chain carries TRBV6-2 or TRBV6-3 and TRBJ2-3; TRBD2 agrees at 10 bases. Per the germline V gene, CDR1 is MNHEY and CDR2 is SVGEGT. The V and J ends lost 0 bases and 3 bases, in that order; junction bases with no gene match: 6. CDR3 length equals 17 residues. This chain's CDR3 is CASSYSSPSGGTDTQYF. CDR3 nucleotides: TGTGCCAGCAGTTACTCGAGCCCTAGCGGGGGAACAGATACGCAGTATTTT.

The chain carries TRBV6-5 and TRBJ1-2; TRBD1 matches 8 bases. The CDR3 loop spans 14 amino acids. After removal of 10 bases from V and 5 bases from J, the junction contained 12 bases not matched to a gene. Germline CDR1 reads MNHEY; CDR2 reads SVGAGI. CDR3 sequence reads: CATKQTGGIYGYTF. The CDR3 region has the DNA TGTGCCACCAAACAAACAGGGGGTATATATGGCTACACCTTC.